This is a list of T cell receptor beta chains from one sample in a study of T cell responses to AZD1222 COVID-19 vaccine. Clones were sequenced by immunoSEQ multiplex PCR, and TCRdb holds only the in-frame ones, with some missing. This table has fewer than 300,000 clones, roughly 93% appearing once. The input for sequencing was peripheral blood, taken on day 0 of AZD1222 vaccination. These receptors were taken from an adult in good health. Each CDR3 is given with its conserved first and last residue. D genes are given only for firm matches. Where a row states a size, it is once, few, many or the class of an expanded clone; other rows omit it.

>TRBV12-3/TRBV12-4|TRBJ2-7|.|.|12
TGTGCCAGCAGTTTGTTTCCCGCCGAGCAGTACTTC
CASSLFPAEQYF
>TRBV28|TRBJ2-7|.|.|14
TGTGCCAGTAAGAGGGGCCCCAGGAGCTACGAGCAGTACTTC
CASKRGPRSYEQYF
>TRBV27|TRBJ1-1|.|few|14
TGTGCCAGCAGGGGATCTAGGGAGAACACTGAAGCTTTCTTT
CASRGSRENTEAFF
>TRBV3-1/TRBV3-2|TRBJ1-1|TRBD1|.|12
TGTGCCAGCAGCCCCGGGACAGGTGAAGCTTTCTTT
CASSPGTGEAFF
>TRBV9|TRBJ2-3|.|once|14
TGTGCCAGCAGCGTATTGATGCTCAGGGATACGCAGTATTTT
CASSVLMLRDTQYF
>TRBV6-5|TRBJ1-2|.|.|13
TGTGCCAGCAGCCCCTTGGCAGGGGATGGCTACACCTTC
CASSPLAGDGYTF
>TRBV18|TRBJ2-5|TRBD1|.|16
TGTGCCAGCTCACCCATTCAGGGGGCAAAACAAGAGACCCAGTACTTC
CASSPIQGAKQETQYF
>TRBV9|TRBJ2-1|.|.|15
TGTGCCAGCAGCGTAGACCCAGGCGACTACAATGAGCAGTTCTTC
CASSVDPGDYNEQFF
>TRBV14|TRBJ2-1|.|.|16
TGTGCCAGCAGCCAAGATCCCGGCGACCCTTGGGATGAGCAGTTCTTC
CASSQDPGDPWDEQFF
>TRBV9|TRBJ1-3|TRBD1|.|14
TGTGCCAGCAGCCTCACAGGGGCTGGAAACACCATATACTTT
CASSLTGAGNTIYF
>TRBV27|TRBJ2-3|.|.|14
TGTGCCAGCAGTTTATTGGGGGCCGGAGATACGCAGTATTTT
CASSLLGAGDTQYF
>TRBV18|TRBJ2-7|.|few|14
TGTGCCAGCGACCAGGGAGTTGGGTCCTACGAGCAGTACTTC
CASDQGVGSYEQYF
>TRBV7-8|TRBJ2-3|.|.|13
TGTGCCAGCAGCCGCCTCATCACAGATACGCAGTATTTT
CASSRLITDTQYF
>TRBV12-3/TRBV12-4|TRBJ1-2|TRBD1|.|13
TGTGCCAGCAGTCTCCGGGACAGGTATGGCTACACCTTC
CASSLRDRYGYTF
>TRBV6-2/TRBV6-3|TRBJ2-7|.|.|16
TGTGCCAGCAGTTACTCGGTAGGGGGGCCCTCCTACGAGCAGTACTTC
CASSYSVGGPSYEQYF
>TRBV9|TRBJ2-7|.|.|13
TGTGCCAGCAGCGTAGCTGGGGTTGGCGAGCAGTACTTC
CASSVAGVGEQYF
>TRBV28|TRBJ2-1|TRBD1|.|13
TGTGCCAGCAGGCACGGGACAGGTCATGAGCAGTTCTTC
CASRHGTGHEQFF
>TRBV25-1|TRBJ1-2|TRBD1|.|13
TGTGCCAGCAGGGAAGGAGGGGGCTGGGGCTACACCTTC
CASREGGGWGYTF
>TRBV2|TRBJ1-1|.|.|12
TGTGCCAGCAGTGAGAGGTCCTCGAGGGCTTTCTTT
CASSERSSRAFF
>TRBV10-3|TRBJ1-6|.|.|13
TGTGCCATCAGTGTAAGGAAAGGATCACCCCTCCACTTT
CAISVRKGSPLHF
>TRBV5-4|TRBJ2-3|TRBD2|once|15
TGTGCCAGCAGCTTACTACAGCGGGGGACAGATACGCAGTATTTT
CASSLLQRGTDTQYF
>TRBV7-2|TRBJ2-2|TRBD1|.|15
TGTGCCAGCAGCTTAGGGGGACAGCACACCGGGGAGCTGTTTTTT
CASSLGGQHTGELFF
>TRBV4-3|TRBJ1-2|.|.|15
TGCGCCAGCAGCCAAGAGCAGGGACCCAACTATGGCTACACCTTC
CASSQEQGPNYGYTF
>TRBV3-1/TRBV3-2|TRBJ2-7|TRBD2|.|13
TGTGCCAGCAGCCAACTAGCGGGCCCCGAGCAGTACTTC
CASSQLAGPEQYF
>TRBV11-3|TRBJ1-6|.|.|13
TGTGCCAGCAGCGTAAACAGGGACTCACCCCTCCACTTT
CASSVNRDSPLHF
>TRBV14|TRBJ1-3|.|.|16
TGTGCCAGCAGCCAAGCCCCAGGACAGCTTGGAAACACCATATATTTT
CASSQAPGQLGNTIYF
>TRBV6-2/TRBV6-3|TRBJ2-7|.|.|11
TGTGCCAGCAGTTACGCTTGGATGCAGTACTTC
CASSYAWMQYF
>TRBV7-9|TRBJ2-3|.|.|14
TGTGCCAGCAGCTTAAGGGAGGCCACAGATACGCAGTATTTT
CASSLREATDTQYF
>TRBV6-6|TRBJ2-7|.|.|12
TGTGCCAGCAGAAAGGGGATTTACGAGCAGTACTTC
CASRKGIYEQYF
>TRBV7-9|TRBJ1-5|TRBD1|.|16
TGTGCCAGCAGCCCCGGCTCGGGACAGGAAAATCAGCCCCAGCATTTT
CASSPGSGQENQPQHF